A selection of T cell receptor beta chains follows, all from one sample in a study of PD-L1 blockade in urothelial cancer. The protocol was immunoSEQ multiplex PCR, while the TCRdb copy is restricted to in-frame clones and leaves out a portion. The sample lists roughly 25,000 clones, approximately 82% seen once, with roughly 1.6% in the top ten. Sequencing was performed on PBMCs, taken around atezolizumab (anti-PD-L1) treatment. Receptors originate from a man in his 70s with urothelial cancer. The CDR3 runs from the conserved cysteine through the conserved F or W. The D gene is left open where the match is weak. A clone size is listed for some rows: how often the clone was seen (once, few, many), or a class if it is expanded.

NA	TRBV5-5	TRBJ2-3	NA	TGTGCCAGCACCCCTATTAATGTAGATACGCAGTATTTT	CASTPINVDTQYF
TRBD2	TRBV19	TRBJ2-5	NA	TGTGCCAGTAGTCCGGTGGGCCCGGCGGGAGGGTTCGAAGAGACCCAGTACTTC	CASSPVGPAGGFEETQYF
TRBD2	TRBV30	TRBJ2-2	NA	TGTGCCTGGACCACTAGCGAATCGAACACCGGGGAGCTGTTTTTT	CAWTTSESNTGELFF
TRBD1	TRBV18	TRBJ1-1	NA	TGTGCCAGCTCACTTTCCGGACAGGGGGCGGGAGGAAACACTGAAGCTTTCTTT	CASSLSGQGAGGNTEAFF
NA	TRBV18	TRBJ2-7	NA	TGTGCCAGCTCACCGCCCGGGATCGCCTACGAGCAGTACTTC	CASSPPGIAYEQYF
NA	TRBV4-1	TRBJ2-1	NA	TGCGCCAGCAGCCAAACAACAGTAAAGGGGGAGAAGTTCTTC	CASSQTTVKGEKFF
TRBD1	TRBV18	TRBJ2-7	NA	TGTGCCAGCTCCCACGACAGGGGGTCCTACGAGCAGTACTTC	CASSHDRGSYEQYF
NA	TRBV19	TRBJ2-7	NA	TGTGCCAGTAGTAAACAAGACGAGCAGTACTTC	CASSKQDEQYF
TRBD2	TRBV6-1	TRBJ2-3	NA	TGTGCCAGCAGGGGGGTAGCGGGTCTGCCAGATACGCAGTATTTT	CASRGVAGLPDTQYF
NA	TRBV28	TRBJ2-2	NA	TGTGCCAGCATCCGCGGGATATCCGGGGAGCTGTTTTTT	CASIRGISGELFF
NA	TRBV5-1	TRBJ2-1	few	TGCGCCAGTCGGGAGCAAAGCTCCTACAATGAGCAGTTCTTC	CASREQSSYNEQFF
NA	TRBV29-1	TRBJ2-7	NA	TGCAGCGTTGGGACAGTCTATAGAAGGGGAACCTACGAGCAGTACTTC	CSVGTVYRRGTYEQYF
TRBD1	TRBV6-4	TRBJ2-6	medium-sized	TGTGCCAGCAGTGGGGACAGGGGCCCCTCTGGGGCCAACGTCCTGACTTTC	CASSGDRGPSGANVLTF
TRBD1	TRBV5-4	TRBJ1-1	NA	TGTGCCAGCAGCTTTACAGGGGGTACTGAAGCTTTCTTT	CASSFTGGTEAFF
TRBD1	TRBV19	TRBJ2-7	NA	TGTGCCAGCCGCTGGACAGGGGATAACAATCCTGTCTACGAGCAGTACTTC	CASRWTGDNNPVYEQYF
NA	TRBV11-2	TRBJ1-2	NA	TGTGCCAGCAGAGAAACAGCGGGGAATGGCTACACCTTC	CASRETAGNGYTF
TRBD2	TRBV6-1	TRBJ2-1	NA	TGTGCCAGCATTCTAGCGGGAGACAACAATGAGCAGTTCTTC	CASILAGDNNEQFF
TRBD1	TRBV19	TRBJ1-4	NA	TGTGCCAGTAGACAGAGACAGGGCGAAAAACTGTTTTTT	CASRQRQGEKLFF
TRBD1	TRBV4-1	TRBJ1-3	NA	TGCGCCAGCAGCCCCCCCAGGGTAGGAGGGGGCTCACGCACCATATATTTT	CASSPPRVGGGSRTIYF
TRBD1	TRBV27	TRBJ1-5	NA	TGTGCCAGTAAGCTGGGACAGGGGAATCAGCCCCAGCATTTT	CASKLGQGNQPQHF
NA	TRBV7-9	TRBJ1-1	few	TGTGCAAGCGGTACCTCGGGAGCTTTCTTT	CASGTSGAFF
NA	TRBV21-1	TRBJ1-2	NA	TGTGCCAGCAGTGGTGCCAGGGCCTCTAACTATGGCTACACCTTC	CASSGARASNYGYTF
TRBD1	TRBV5-1	TRBJ1-1	NA	TGCGCCAGCCGAAAGACAGGGTTCGGTTTGGCGAACACTGAAGCTTTCTTT	CASRKTGFGLANTEAFF
TRBD2	TRBV4-1	TRBJ2-1	NA	TGCGCCAGCAGCCAAGACCTAGCGGGGGGGGGTAATGAGCAGTTCTTC	CASSQDLAGGGNEQFF
NA	TRBV6-6	TRBJ1-5	NA	TGTGCCAGCACCCGACAGTACGATAGCAATCAGCCCCAGCATTTT	CASTRQYDSNQPQHF
NA	TRBV12-5	TRBJ2-5	NA	TGTGCTAGTGGTTTGAGGACTTCGGGAGTGACCCAGTACTTC	CASGLRTSGVTQYF
NA	TRBV15	TRBJ2-3	NA	TGTGCCACCAGCAGCCATACAGATACGCAGTATTTT	CATSSHTDTQYF
TRBD2	TRBV7-2	TRBJ2-1	NA	TGTGCCAGCAGCCCCCTAGCGGGCTCCTACAATGAGCAGTTCTTC	CASSPLAGSYNEQFF
NA	TRBV6-1	TRBJ1-1	NA	TGTGCCAGCAGTGCTGAAAAGGGGATGACTGAAGCTTTCTTT	CASSAEKGMTEAFF
TRBD1	TRBV5-6	TRBJ1-1	NA	TGTGCCAGCAGCACCCCGGGACAGGGGAACACTGAAGCTTTCTTT	CASSTPGQGNTEAFF
TRBD1	TRBV19	TRBJ2-3	NA	TGTGCCAGTAGTCCCGACAGGGTTGAAAATACGCAGTATTTT	CASSPDRVENTQYF
TRBD1	TRBV5-4	TRBJ1-1	few	TGTGCCAGCAGCTTTGGAGGACAGGGATGGACTGAAGCTTTCTTT	CASSFGGQGWTEAFF
TRBD1	TRBV5-1	TRBJ1-2	few	TGCGCCAGCAGCTTAGGACAGGAGGGTACGGGCTACACCTTC	CASSLGQEGTGYTF
NA	TRBV19	TRBJ2-6	NA	TGTGCCAGTAGTACTCCAACAGGCGCTGGGGCCAACGTCCTGACTTTC	CASSTPTGAGANVLTF
NA	TRBV6-1	TRBJ2-7	NA	TGTGCCAGCAGTGCTCGCAGGGGATCTTACGAGCAGTACTTC	CASSARRGSYEQYF
NA	TRBV15	TRBJ2-2	NA	TGTGCCACCAAAACAGGTTTCAACACCGGGGAGCTGTTTTTT	CATKTGFNTGELFF
NA	TRBV19	TRBJ2-3	once	TGTGCCAGTAGTCCCCTAGGGGTTAGCACAGATACGCAGTATTTT	CASSPLGVSTDTQYF
TRBD2	TRBV11-2	TRBJ2-7	NA	TGTGCCAGCAGCTTCCTAGCGGCTTTTAGCTCCTACGAGCAGTACTTC	CASSFLAAFSSYEQYF
TRBD1	TRBV5-4	TRBJ1-2	NA	TGTGCCAGCAGCTGGAAGGGTCGGGACAGGGAGGCTGGCTACACCTTC	CASSWKGRDREAGYTF
TRBD1	TRBV7-2	TRBJ2-2	NA	TGTGCCAGCAGCTCCCTCGCCTCTCGGGACAGGGGAAGGGAGCTGTTTTTT	CASSSLASRDRGRELFF
NA	TRBV7-9	TRBJ2-5	NA	TGTGCCAGCAGCTTAGAGTCCGGGATGGAGACCCAGTACTTC	CASSLESGMETQYF
NA	TRBV20-1	TRBJ2-1	NA	TGCAGTGCTCAGTTCAACGAGCAGTTCTTC	CSAQFNEQFF
TRBD1	TRBV28	TRBJ2-1	once	TGTGCCAGCACCAAAGACAAGGGACAGGGAGGAGGCAATGAGCAGTTCTTC	CASTKDKGQGGGNEQFF
NA	TRBV19	TRBJ2-7	NA	TGTGCCAGTAATCGGGGTGAAGGGGAGCAGTACTTC	CASNRGEGEQYF
NA	TRBV7-6	TRBJ2-3	NA	TGTGCCAGCAGCCAGCGAACAGATACGCAGTATTTT	CASSQRTDTQYF
TRBD2	TRBV18	TRBJ2-5	NA	TGTGCCAGCTCACTTGGACTAGCGGGAGGGACGCAAGAGACCCAGTACTTC	CASSLGLAGGTQETQYF
NA	TRBV11-2	TRBJ1-2	NA	TGTGCCAGCAGTCCTCCGGAGGGGAGAAGCTATGGCTACACCTTC	CASSPPEGRSYGYTF
TRBD1	TRBV4-1	TRBJ1-4	NA	TGCGCCAGCAGCCAAGATCAGGGGGCGACTAATGAAAAACTGTTTTTT	CASSQDQGATNEKLFF
NA	TRBV2	TRBJ2-1	NA	TGTGCCAGCAGTGAAGGATGGCTGCAGGATGAGCAGTTCTTC	CASSEGWLQDEQFF
NA	TRBV9	TRBJ2-3	NA	TGTGCCAGCAGCGTAGGCGGCGAGCGGGCCTCGGGTACGCAGTATTTT	CASSVGGERASGTQYF
NA	TRBV4-1	TRBJ2-1	NA	TGCGCCAGCAGCCATCCTGGAGTATACAATGAGCAGTTCTTC	CASSHPGVYNEQFF
NA	TRBV9	TRBJ1-2	NA	TGTGCCAGCAGCGTATCGGACAGCAACTATGGCTACACCTTC	CASSVSDSNYGYTF
TRBD1	TRBV5-4	TRBJ2-7	NA	TGTGCCAGCAGCAGACAGGGTACCCACGAGCAGTACTTC	CASSRQGTHEQYF
NA	TRBV21-1	TRBJ1-4	NA	TGTGCCAGCAGCTCGACAGGGGGGACTAATGAAAAACTGTTTTTT	CASSSTGGTNEKLFF
NA	TRBV27	TRBJ2-2	few	TGTGCCAGCAGTCTCCTTACCGGGGAGCTGTTTTTT	CASSLLTGELFF
TRBD2	TRBV11-3	TRBJ2-3	NA	TGTGCCAGCAGCCCGGGACTAGCGGGAGAAATTTTCGGGACAGATACGCAGTATTTT	CASSPGLAGEIFGTDTQYF
NA	TRBV18	TRBJ1-5	NA	TGTGCCAGCTCACCCAACCCCGAGGGCGATCAGCCCCAGCATTTT	CASSPNPEGDQPQHF